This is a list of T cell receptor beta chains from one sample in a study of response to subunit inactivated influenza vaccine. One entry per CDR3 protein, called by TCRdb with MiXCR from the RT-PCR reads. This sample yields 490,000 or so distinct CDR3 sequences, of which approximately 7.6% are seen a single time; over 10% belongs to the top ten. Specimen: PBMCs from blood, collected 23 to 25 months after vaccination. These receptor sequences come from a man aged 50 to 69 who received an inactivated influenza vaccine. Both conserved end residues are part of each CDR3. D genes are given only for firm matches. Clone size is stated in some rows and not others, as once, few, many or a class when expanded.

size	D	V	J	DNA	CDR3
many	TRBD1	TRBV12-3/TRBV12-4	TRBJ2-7	TGTGCCAGCAGCATTGGGACAGGGAGCTCCTACGAGCAGTACTTC	CASSIGTGSSYEQYF
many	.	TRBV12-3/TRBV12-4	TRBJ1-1	TGTGCCAGCAGTTTCTGGGGCACTGAAGCTTTCTTT	CASSFWGTEAFF
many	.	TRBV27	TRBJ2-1	TGTGCCAGCAGTTTATCTCCCCTTTTCCAGAATGAGCAGTTCTTC	CASSLSPLFQNEQFF
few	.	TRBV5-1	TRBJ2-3	TGCGCCAGCAGCTTGGCCCTTTTGGGGCCAGAGGTCCCAGATACGCAGTATTTT	CASSLALLGPEVPDTQYF
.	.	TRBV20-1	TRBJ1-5	TGCAGTGCGCAGACAGAGGGAAATCAGCCCCAGCATTTT	CSAQTEGNQPQHF
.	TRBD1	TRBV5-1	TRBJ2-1	TGCGCCAGCAGACAAGGGACAGCCAGCTCCTACAATGAGCAGTTCTTC	CASRQGTASSYNEQFF
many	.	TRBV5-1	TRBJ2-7	TGCGCCAGCAGCTCCTCCGGGGGCGGGTACGAGCAGTACTTC	CASSSSGGGYEQYF
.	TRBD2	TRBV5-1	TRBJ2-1	TGCGCCAGCAGCTTGGCCGCGCTAGCGGCCTATACCTACAATGAGCAGTTCTTC	CASSLAALAAYTYNEQFF
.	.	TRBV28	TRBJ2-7	TGTGCCAGCAACATAGGGCGCGACTACGAGCAGTACTTC	CASNIGRDYEQYF
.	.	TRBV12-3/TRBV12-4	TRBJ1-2	TGTGCCAGCAGTTTAGCGCTGGGGAAGCTGAACTATGGCTACACCTTC	CASSLALGKLNYGYTF
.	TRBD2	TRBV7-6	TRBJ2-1	TGTGCCAGCAGCTTAGGTCCTAGCGGGGTGTCCTACAATGAGCAGTTCTTC	CASSLGPSGVSYNEQFF
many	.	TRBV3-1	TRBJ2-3	TGTGCCAGCAGCCAAGATCCCCCGGGTGCGGAGTCCACAGATACGCAGTATTTT	CASSQDPPGAESTDTQYF
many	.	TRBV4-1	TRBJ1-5	TGCGCCAGCAGCCAAGTCCCAGGGGGCAATCAGCCCCAGCATTTT	CASSQVPGGNQPQHF
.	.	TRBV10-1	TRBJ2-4	TGCGCCAGCAGTGAGTCGACGGGGGAGACAATTCAGTACTTC	CASSESTGETIQYF
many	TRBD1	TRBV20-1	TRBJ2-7	TGCAGTGCTCTGGACAGGGGACCCTCCTACGAGCAGTACTTC	CSALDRGPSYEQYF
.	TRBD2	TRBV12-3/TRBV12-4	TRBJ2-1	TGTGCCAGCACCTGGACTAGCGGGGGGTTCAATGAGCAGTTCTTC	CASTWTSGGFNEQFF
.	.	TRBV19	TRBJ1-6	TGTGCCAGTAGTATTAACGGTATGGGTTCACCCCTCCACTTT	CASSINGMGSPLHF
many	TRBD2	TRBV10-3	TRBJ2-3	TGTGCCATCAGTGGTGTTCGGGGGGGAGGAGATACGCAGTATTTT	CAISGVRGGGDTQYF
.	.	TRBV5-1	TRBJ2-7	TGCGCCAGCAGCGAACAGGGAGAAACATACGAGCAGTACTTC	CASSEQGETYEQYF
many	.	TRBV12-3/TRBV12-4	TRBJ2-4	TGTGCCAGCTGCGCCCGGGTAGGAGAAAACATTCAGTACTTC	CASCARVGENIQYF
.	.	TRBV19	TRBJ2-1	TGTGCCAGTAGTATCGGGACCGCATACAATGAGCAGTTCTTC	CASSIGTAYNEQFF
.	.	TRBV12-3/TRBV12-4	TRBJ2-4	TGTGCCAGCAGTTTAGCGGGAATAAAAAACATTCAGTACTTC	CASSLAGIKNIQYF
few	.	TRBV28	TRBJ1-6	TGTGCCAGCACGATTCCCGGGACCGACGCCTCACCCCTCCACTTT	CASTIPGTDASPLHF
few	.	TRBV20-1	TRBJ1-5	TGCAGTGCTTCCACAGGGTCGGATAGCAATCAGCCCCAGCATTTT	CSASTGSDSNQPQHF
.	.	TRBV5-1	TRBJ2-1	TGCGCCAGCAGCTTGAGGGGGGGACACTCCTACAATGAGCAGTTCTTC	CASSLRGGHSYNEQFF
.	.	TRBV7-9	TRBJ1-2	TGTGCCAGCAGCTTGGAACAGTCCTCTACGAGCTACACCTTC	CASSLEQSSTSYTF
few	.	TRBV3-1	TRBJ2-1	TGTGCCAGCAGCCATGTGAACTCCTACAATGAGCAGTTCTTC	CASSHVNSYNEQFF
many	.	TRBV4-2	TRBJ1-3	TGTGCCAGCAGCCAAGGGGCGAGCTCTGGAAACACCATATATTTT	CASSQGASSGNTIYF
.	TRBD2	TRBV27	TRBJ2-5	TGTGCCAGCAGTTCGGGACTAGCCCAAGAGACCCAGTACTTC	CASSSGLAQETQYF
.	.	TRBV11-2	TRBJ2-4	TGTGCCAGCAGCCCTCATAGTGGGTCCAAAAACATTCAGTACTTC	CASSPHSGSKNIQYF
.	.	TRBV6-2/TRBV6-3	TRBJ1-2	TGTGCCAGCAGTCCCCACGGGGGCGGTGGCTACACCTTC	CASSPHGGGGYTF
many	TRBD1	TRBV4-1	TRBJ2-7	TGCGCCAGCAGCCAACCCGGGACAGGGGGCTCCTACGAGCAGTACTTC	CASSQPGTGGSYEQYF
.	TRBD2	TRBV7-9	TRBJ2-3	TGTGCCAGCAGCTTAGTGGCTCTCGGACTAGCGCGGGATACGCAGTATTTT	CASSLVALGLARDTQYF
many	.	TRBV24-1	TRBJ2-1	TGTGCCACCAGTGCCTATGGGAATGAGCAGTTCTTC	CATSAYGNEQFF
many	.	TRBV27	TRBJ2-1	TGTGCCAGCAGTTTAACTCTAGGAGGTGAGCAGTTCTTC	CASSLTLGGEQFF
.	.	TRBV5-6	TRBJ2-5	TGTGCCAGCAGCTTGGGTTTAGCTACCCAAGAGACCCAGTACTTC	CASSLGLATQETQYF